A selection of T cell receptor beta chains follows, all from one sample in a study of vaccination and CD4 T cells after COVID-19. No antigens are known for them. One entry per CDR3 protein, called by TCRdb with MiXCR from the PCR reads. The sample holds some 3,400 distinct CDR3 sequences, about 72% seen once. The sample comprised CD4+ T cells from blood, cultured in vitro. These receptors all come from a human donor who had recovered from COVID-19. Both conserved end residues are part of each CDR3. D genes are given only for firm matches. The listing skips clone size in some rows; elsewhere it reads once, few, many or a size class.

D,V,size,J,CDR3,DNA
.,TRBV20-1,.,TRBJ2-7,CSASRGPSYEQYF,TGCAGTGCTTCCCGGGGGCCCTCCTACGAGCAGTACTTC
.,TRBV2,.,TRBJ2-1,CASSDMGGPYNEQFF,TGTGCCAGCAGTGATATGGGGGGCCCCTACAATGAGCAGTTCTTC
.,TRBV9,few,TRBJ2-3,CASSVGGLTSTDTQYF,TGTGCCAGCAGCGTCGGGGGACTCACTAGCACAGATACGCAGTATTTT
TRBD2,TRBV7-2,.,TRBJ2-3,CASSRKTSGRADTQYF,TGTGCCAGCAGCCGCAAAACTAGCGGGCGGGCAGATACGCAGTATTTT
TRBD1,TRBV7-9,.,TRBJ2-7,CASGGNRGPEQYF,TGTGCCAGCGGCGGGAACAGGGGGCCGGAGCAGTACTTC
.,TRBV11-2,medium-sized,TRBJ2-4,CASSIRDRRRYF,TGTGCCAGCAGCATACGCGACAGGAGGAGGTACTTC
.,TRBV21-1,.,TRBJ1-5,CASSKLLVGVGNQPQHF,.
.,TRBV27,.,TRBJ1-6,CASSFREGNSPLHF,TGTGCCAGCAGTTTTCGGGAGGGTAATTCACCCCTCCACTTT
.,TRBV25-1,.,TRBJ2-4,CASSESTLAKNIQYF,TGTGCCAGCAGTGAATCTACGCTAGCCAAAAACATTCAGTACTTC
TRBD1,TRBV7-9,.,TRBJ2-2,CASSLVVWTGGEWTRDTGELFF,TGTGCCAGCAGCTTAGTGGTTTGGACAGGGGGCGAGTGGACGCGGGACACCGGGGAGCTGTTTTTT
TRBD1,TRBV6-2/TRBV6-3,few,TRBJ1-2,CASRRDRVDYGYTF,TGTGCCAGCAGGCGCGACAGGGTAGACTATGGCTACACCTTC